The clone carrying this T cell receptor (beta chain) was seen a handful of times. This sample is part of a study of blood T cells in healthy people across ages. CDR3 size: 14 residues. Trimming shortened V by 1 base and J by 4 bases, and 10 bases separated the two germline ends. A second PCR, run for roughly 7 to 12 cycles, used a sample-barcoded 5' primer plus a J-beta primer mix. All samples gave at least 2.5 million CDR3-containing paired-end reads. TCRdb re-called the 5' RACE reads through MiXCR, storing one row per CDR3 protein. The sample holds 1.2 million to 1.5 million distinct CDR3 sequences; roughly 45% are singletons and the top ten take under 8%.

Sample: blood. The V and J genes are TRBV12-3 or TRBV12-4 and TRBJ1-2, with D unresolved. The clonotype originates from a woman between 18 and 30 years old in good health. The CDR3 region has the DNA TGTGCCAGCAGTTTAGGGGTAGGGTCCTATGGCTACACCTTC. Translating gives CASSLGVGSYGYTF.